The 7 T cell receptor beta chains below all came from one sample that was sequenced in a study of CXCR3-negative and CXCR3-positive naive CD8 T cells. The TRB libraries of cDNA were built by UMI-labeled 5' RACE. Following a re-call of the 5' RACE reads, TCRdb has one entry per CDR3 protein and lacks DNA. This table holds 56,000 or so distinct CDR3 sequences. Sample: memory CD8+ T cells from blood. These receptors came from a human donor in good health. Some clones in this sample may be carry-over from other donors' samples.

V gene TRBV5-1 combines with J gene TRBJ2-7. The CDR3 runs 15 residues. The V gene's germline CDR1 is SGHRS and CDR2 YFSETQ. The CDR3 here is CASSLGETDMGEQYF. The variable domain in full, completed from reference TRBV5-1 and TRBJ2-7, reads KAGVTQTPRYLIKTRGQQVTLSCSPISGHRSVSWYQQTPGQGLQFLFEYFSETQRNKGNFPGRFSGRQFSNSRSEMNVSTLELGDSALYLCASSLGETDMGEQYFGPGTRLTVT.

The J gene is TRBJ1-1, the V gene TRBV20-1; TCRdb lists TRBD1, though no DNA is available to test this call. This CDR3 region has 12 residues. Germline CDR1 DFQATT, CDR2 SNEGSKA (reference sequence). CDR3 region: CSARPRATEAFF.

The CDR3 loop reads CASSPGTGINEQYF. The chain recombines TRBV27 with TRBJ2-7; TCRdb returns TRBD1, unconfirmable since there is no DNA. The CDR3 is 14 residues long. Germline lookup yields CDR1 MNHEY and CDR2 SMNVEV (reference sequence).

The chain carries TRBV27 and TRBJ2-1; the D gene TCRdb calls, TRBD1, cannot be checked with no DNA. Germline V gene data show CDR1 as MNHEY and CDR2 as SMNVEV (reference sequence). The CDR3 extends over 14 amino acids. The CDR3 loop reads CASAGGGAYNEQFF.

This chain uses TRBV6-2 or TRBV6-3 with TRBJ2-7. The CDR3 length is 14 residues. Germline V lookup: CDR1 MNHEY, CDR2 SVGEGT. CDR3: CASSYIGDSYEQYF.

The chain has TRBV7-9 and TRBJ1-5; TCRdb outputs TRBD1, but without DNA this stays unchecked. Germline V lookup: CDR1 SEHNR, CDR2 FQNEAQ (reference sequence). The CDR3 is 15 amino acids. The CDR3 spells CASALSGGFSQPQHF. Complete variable domain (other parts from reference TRBV7-9 and TRBJ1-5): DTGVSQNPRHKITKRGQNVTFRCDPISEHNRLYWYRQTLGQGPEFLTYFQNEAQLEKSRLLSDRFSAERPKGSFSTLEIQRTEQGDSAMYLCASALSGGFSQPQHFGDGTRLSIL.

The V gene is TRBV30, the J gene TRBJ2-7; as DNA is missing, the TRBD1 call by TCRdb cannot be tested. The germline V gene encodes CDR1 GTSNPN and CDR2 SVGIG (reference sequence). This CDR3 is built from 15 residues. The chain's CDR3 is CAWSARQGSSYEQYF.